This T cell receptor beta chain was recovered during a study of shared clonotypes between healthy human individuals. At the level of the study: The people who gave samples were two women and a few men aged 18 to 49.

Assay execution took place at the deep level. Sequencing used immunoSEQ multiplex PCR; TCRdb keeps in-frame clones, though not all of them. This table has millions of clones, approximately 93% appearing once. Concerning this clone itself: No antigen is known for it.

Findings and limits, study-wide: Naive CD4 clonotypes overlapped across a few donors at approximately 4.5%.

Only Caucasian adults living in Nashville, Tennessee made up the donor group. The sequence derives from a man aged 18-30 years in good health. Some clones in this sample may be carry-over from other donors' samples. The sequencing input was naive CD4+ T cells from PBMCs. The subset is: CD45RA+ positively selected.

CDR3 sequence reads: CASSFPRGRRDQPQHF. CDR3 sequence (DNA): TGTGCCAGCAGCTTCCCCAGGGGGCGCCGGGACCAGCCCCAGCATTTT. This sequence joins TRBV11-3 and TRBJ1-5; 8 bases line up with TRBD1. V was clipped by 3 bases and J by 7 bases; unmatched bases: 11. Germline loops: CDR1 SGHNT, CDR2 YENEEA. The CDR3 is 16 residues long.